This TCR beta chain was sequenced during a study of cytotoxic CD8 clonotypes in ibrutinib-treated CLL (dated by TCRdb to about 2021). Some background on the complete study: In this cohort, 15 patients were treatment-naive and some 10 were relapsed/refractory, while approximately 18 had unmutated IGHV. On average, each sample had approximately 260,000 productive templates and 96,000 or so productive rearrangements. All remission and progressive disease samples were collected while patients were still receiving ibrutinib. Cryopreserved peripheral blood mononuclear cells were obtained prior to treatment, at the time of response, and at either disease progression or sustained remission. Longitudinal samples were available for about 30% of the roughly 90 trial participants. Responses were partial in around 25 patients and complete in 2; after median about 70 months follow-up, around 15 stayed in remission and 12 progressed. Response samples were taken after a median of around 13 months on treatment, ranging from about 6 to 40 months. Here is what the overall study found, with its caveats: Baseline clonality was found to be higher than that of age-matched healthy donors and was strongly correlated with circulating CD8+ T-cell counts. Sampling times were not matched between sustained-remission and progressing patients, and lymph node repertoires were not studied. Public clonotypes were found to be uncommon and were observed to contract or remain stable during treatment; the increase in clonality was shown to reflect expansion of private clonotypes at ibrutinib response. Clonality rose at ibrutinib response, remained stable during sustained remission, and dropped back toward baseline at progression.

On a MiSeq, deep resolution sequencing aimed for a depth between 1 in 1 million and 1 in 200,000 T cells, with each clonotype covered approximately 10x on average. The immunoSEQ hsTCRB Kit was used to generate the TCR beta libraries. The authors processed their data as follows. ImmunoSEQ Data Assistant and ImmunoSEQ Analyzer were used for data analysis, and V, D and J genes were assigned according to IMGT definitions. Clonality, which ranges from 0 to 1, was calculated as one minus the normalized Shannon entropy of productive rearrangement frequencies. Only overrepresented clonotypes making up at least 0.05% of the repertoire of each patient were included in the public clonotype analysis. About a dozen repertoires from age-matched healthy donors, obtained from immuneACCESS, served as clonality controls. TCRdb carries this immuneACCESS record with in-frame sequences only. Its versions omit some clonotypes, under half of them owing to an unresolved V gene in the studies checked, with the rest unexplained. V, J and clone size reflect that table, while D and trimming were determined from the DNA. Here the sample has over 200,000 clones; 70% occur a single time. Of the sample, approximately 6% falls within the top ten clones.

A word on this clone: The specificity of this receptor is unknown. Its ends do not fully match the called genes, so a read error is possible.

As encoded in the germline V gene, CDR1 is SGHDT while CDR2 is YYEEEE. Taken from cysteine to phenylalanine, the CDR3 has 16 residues. This entry keeps only the CDR3 DNA: 48 bases, framed from base 1. This sample's time point label indicates: approximately eleven months on ibrutinib. For TCR beta library preparation, about 2 micrograms of genomic DNA were isolated from cryopreserved PBMCs. High-throughput TCR beta sequencing was performed on longitudinal blood samples from CLL patients receiving ibrutinib monotherapy. The patients took part in an open-label, single-center phase 2 trial of ibrutinib monotherapy.

The chain is made from TRBV5-6 and TRBJ2-3; 8 bases in the junction line up with TRBD2. The clonotype originates from a human donor with chronic lymphocytic leukemia. This sample comprised PBMCs, obtained after 12 months of ibrutinib treatment. The bases are TGTGCCCGCAGCTCCTTCTCGGGGGGGGGCCAAGATACGCAGTATTTT. Its translation reads: CARSSFSGGGQDTQYF. Joined to the reference TRBV5-6 and TRBJ2-3 proteins, this CDR3 gives the full variable domain: DAGVTQSPTHLIKTRGQQVTLRCSPKSGHDTVSWYQQALGQGPQFIFQYYEEEERQRGNFPDRFSGHQFPNYSSELNVNALLLGDSALYLCARSSFSGGGQDTQYFGPGTRLTVL.